These 11 T cell receptor beta chains were sequenced from one sample in a study of glioma-infiltrating T cells. Amplification of TCR alpha and beta CDR3 regions from RNA used iRepertoire nested multiplex PCR. TCRdb used MiXCR to reprocess the multiplex PCR reads, holding one entry per CDR3 protein. The table includes about 200,000 distinct CDR3 sequences, 30% to 40% detected once. Material: glioma tissue, nonneoplastic brain tissue, or PBMCs (not recorded which). The receptors here all came from a human donor with low-grade glioma or glioblastoma, undergoing nonglioma brain surgery, or in good health (not recorded which).

About this clonotype itself: A read error may explain this, as a much larger clone is one base away. V is TRBV14 and J is TRBJ2-5; D gene unclear. The tail of the sequence fits TRBJ2-7 better, so the J call may be wrong. Germline-derived CDR1 and CDR2 are SGHDN and FVKESK. CDR3 length: 13 residues. CDR3 residues: CASSQQWTYEQYF. The CDR3 DNA reads as TGTGCCAGCAGCCAGCAGTGGACCTACGAGCAGTACTTC.

In the case of this clonotype: Since a much larger clone is just one base distant, this may be a read error. J is TRBJ1-3 and V is TRBV3-1; D remains ambiguous. V gave up 8 bases and J gave up 6 bases, with 11 bases separating them. CDR1 is LGHDT, CDR2 YNNKEL, per germline (reference sequence). The CDR3 contains 12 residues. CDR3 protein: CASGTWQNTIYF. The CDR3 coding sequence is TGTGCCAGCGGTACATGGCAAAACACCATATATTTT.

This clonotype was observed many times. This chain connects TRBV6-2 or TRBV6-3 to TRBJ2-7, with TRBD1 identical over 10 bases. CDR1 and CDR2 from the germline V gene are MNHEY and SVGEGT. Germline trimming cut 4 bases from V and 4 bases from J; bases unmatched to any gene: 7. CDR3 length: 15 amino acids. The DNA of the CDR3 is TGTGCCAGCAGTTCGTGGACAGGGGGTGCGTACGAGCAGTACTTC. Translation: CASSSWTGGAYEQYF.

The chain links TRBV30 to TRBJ2-7; D unresolved. Germline V lookup: CDR1 GTSNPN, CDR2 SVGIG (reference sequence). V dropped 4 bases and J dropped 5 bases, with 9 bases sitting between them. The CDR3 is made up of 11 amino acids. The CDR3 DNA sequence: TGTGCCTGGAACCTAAACCACGAGCAGTACTTC. It is translated as CAWNLNHEQYF.

This clonotype has just one count. The CDR3 loop is CSVENQVLEQYF. The CDR3 nucleotides read TGCAGCGTTGAAAACCAGGTCCTCGAGCAGTACTTC. The chain links TRBV29-1 to TRBJ2-7; D gene ambiguous. The CDR3 spans 12 residues. Germline assignment: CDR1 SQVTM and CDR2 ANQGSEA. Deletions cut 2 bases from V and 6 bases from J, with 11 bases between.

This clonotype was detected ten times or more. The rearrangement joins TRBV6-2 or TRBV6-3 to TRBJ2-7; no clear D. Germline V gene data show CDR1 as MNHEY and CDR2 as SVGEGT. This CDR3 has 16 amino acids. Trimming removed 6 bases at V and 0 bases at J, with 18 bases between. CDR3 region: CASRGPPGEDSYEQYF. DNA of the CDR3: TGTGCCAGCAGAGGCCCCCCCGGAGAGGACTCCTACGAGCAGTACTTC.

In its sample, this clonotype was seen many times. The chain is built from TRBV7-8 and TRBJ2-5; D is possibly TRBD2 (6 bases). CDR3 length: 15 residues. Per germline, CDR1 SGHVS and CDR2 FQNEAQ. With 5 bases removed from V and 1 base from J, the gap between germline ends came to 14 bases. CDR3 coding DNA: TGTGCCAGCAGCCTGGGTGCGGGGCTCCAAGAGACCCAGTACTTC. Translated: CASSLGAGLQETQYF.

This clonotype was seen repeatedly, ten times or more. The J gene is TRBJ2-7, the V gene TRBV20-1, with 9 bases fitting TRBD1. This CDR3 spans 14 amino acids. The germline gives CDR1 DFQATT, CDR2 SNEGSKA (reference sequence). The trim removed 3 bases at V and 4 bases at J, leaving 7 bases unmatched. This CDR3 is CSASNRGLSYEQYF. CDR3 coding DNA: TGCAGTGCTAGTAACAGGGGGCTAAGTTACGAGCAGTACTTC.

There are many counts of this clonotype. The rearrangement joins TRBV11-2 to TRBJ2-1, with TRBD2 identical over 7 bases. The CDR3 has 16 amino acids. Germline V gives CDR1 SGHAT, CDR2 FQNNGV. Unmatched junction bases numbered 13, after V lost 1 base and J lost 10 bases. The CDR3 bases are TGTGCCAGCAGCTTAGCGACTAGCCCGGGATCAGACGAGCAGTTCTTC. Its protein is CASSLATSPGSDEQFF.

A word on this clonotype: This may be a read error, as it is one base from a much larger clone. The chain has TRBV20-1 and TRBJ2-7; TRBD1 matches at 7 bases. Germline V lookup: CDR1 DFQATT, CDR2 SNEGSKA (reference sequence). Germline trimming cut 0 bases from V and 4 bases from J; bases unmatched to any gene: 9. The CDR3 loop spans 15 amino acids. CDR3 nucleotides: TGCAGTGCTAGAGACTCCGGGACAGCGAAATACGAGCAGTACTTC. Its protein product is CSARDSGTAKYEQYF.

With respect to this clonotype: This may be a read error: a much more frequent sequence differs by one nucleotide. CDR3 residues: CASSLDGAQDTQYF. In DNA, the CDR3 is TGTGCCAGCAGTTTGGACGGGGCACAGGATACGCAGTATTTT. V usage is TRBV5-5 and J usage is TRBJ2-3; D is perhaps TRBD1 or TRBD2 (5 bases each). The length of the CDR3 is 14 residues. Germline V gene data show CDR1 as SGHKS and CDR2 as YYEKEE (reference sequence).